A single sample is the source of the 9 T cell receptor beta chains below, sequenced in a study of T-cell memory formation after mild COVID-19. TCRdb analysed the 5' RACE reads with MiXCR anew, one entry per CDR3 protein. The sample has fewer than 15,000 distinct CDR3 sequences, around 13% seen once. Sequencing used PBMCs or a T cell subset sorted from them (not recorded which). The origin of the receptors is an adult woman who had mild COVID-19 (a few samples of this study predate the infection). Cell type and time point are not known.

This clonotype was seen many times. The rearrangement links TRBV12-3 or TRBV12-4 to TRBJ2-3; 15 nucleotides match TRBD2. Germline trimming cut 5 bases from V and 10 bases from J; bases unmatched to any gene: 7. This CDR3 spans 15 amino acids. The CDR3 loop is CASSPWTSGGASQYF. The CDR3 DNA is TGTGCCAGCAGTCCATGGACTAGCGGGGGGGCTTCGCAGTATTTT.

CDR3 coding DNA: TGTGCCAGCAGTACAGGGAAATGGGGGGCCAAAAACATTCAGTACTTC. Translated, it gives CASSTGKWGAKNIQYF. The rearrangement joins TRBV28 to TRBJ2-4; D possibly corresponds to TRBD1 (6 bases). Germline CDR1 is MDHEN and CDR2 is SYDVKM. V lost 5 bases to trimming and J lost 1 base, with 15 bases between them. The CDR3 spans 16 residues.

This clonotype was detected many times. The chain employs TRBV10-3 and TRBJ2-1; D perhaps matches TRBD1 (5 bases). The CDR3 has 14 amino acids. Trimming pared 3 bases from V and 7 bases from J, leaving 13 bases between. Germline V lookup: CDR1 ENHRY, CDR2 SYGVKD. This CDR3 reads CAISETGRVNEQFF. CDR3 coding DNA: TGTGCCATCAGTGAAACGGGCAGGGTAAATGAGCAGTTCTTC.

This clonotype was counted ten times or more. This CDR3 is CASIIRSETQYF. The CDR3, as DNA: TGTGCCAGCATTATAAGGTCAGAGACCCAGTACTTC. V and J are TRBV6-6 and TRBJ2-5; no clear D. Germline CDR1 and CDR2: MNHNY and SVGAGI (reference sequence). V gave up 7 bases and J gave up 4 bases, with 10 bases separating them. CDR3 length: 12 residues.

In its sample, this clonotype was seen a few times. This rearrangement joins TRBV9 to TRBJ2-2, with 10 bases aligning to TRBD2. V was pared by 4 bases and J by 7 bases, with 13 bases of the junction left unmatched. This CDR3 region has 17 residues. Germline loops: CDR1 SGDLS, CDR2 YYNGEE. For the CDR3, the DNA is TGTGCCAGCAGCCCGAGGCTAGCGGGAGTGTTGTACGGGGAGCTGTTTTTT. Amino acids: CASSPRLAGVLYGELFF.

This clonotype was detected ten times or more. The chain couples TRBV12-3 or TRBV12-4 to TRBJ1-1; D unresolved. This CDR3 spans 14 amino acids. V was trimmed by 3 bases and J by 0 bases, leaving 8 bases between them. The CDR3, as DNA: TGTGCCAGCAGTTTCCCGACAATGAACACTGAAGCTTTCTTT. Protein: CASSFPTMNTEAFF.

This clonotype has a count of ten or more. J is TRBJ2-2 and V is TRBV10-3; a weak D match, TRBD2 (6 bases). The length of the CDR3 is 14 residues. V lost 8 bases and J 0 bases, leaving 10 bases between the germline ends. The germline V gene encodes CDR1 ENHRY and CDR2 SYGVKD. DNA of the CDR3: TGTGCCATCGGTAGCGGAACGAACACCGGGGAGCTGTTTTTT. Its translation: CAIGSGTNTGELFF.

The chain joins TRBV6-5 to TRBJ2-1, with 11 bases fitting TRBD2. V lost 6 bases and J lost 4; bases outside the gene matches: 5. The CDR3 has 15 amino acids. CDR1 MNHEY and CDR2 SVGAGI come from the germline V gene. The DNA for the CDR3 is TGTGCCAGCAGCCCCGGGACTAGCGGATACAATGAGCAGTTCTTC. Encoded protein: CASSPGTSGYNEQFF.

This clonotype has at least ten counts. The chain has TRBV15 and TRBJ1-2; D is perhaps TRBD1 (6 bases). The germline CDR1 and CDR2 sequences are LNHNV and YYDKDF (reference sequence). The V gene lost 7 bases and the J gene lost 7 bases, with 16 bases spanning the gap. This CDR3 contains 13 residues. For the CDR3, the DNA is TGTGCCACCACACCCCGGGGGGGCCTTGGCTACACCTTC. Residues: CATTPRGGLGYTF.